The 19 T cell receptor beta chains below all came from one sample that was sequenced in a study of blood T cell repertoires in COVID-19. Repertoires were generated with immunoSEQ multiplex PCR, while TCRdb's copy carries only in-frame clones and drops some. The sample yields about 120,000 clones, approximately 80% seen once. Sequenced sample: peripheral blood. The receptor source for this set is a human donor in a cohort sampled during active COVID-19.

This chain connects TRBV15 to TRBJ1-6; no firm D call. CDR3 length equals 13 residues. Germline V gene lookup returns CDR1 LNHNV and CDR2 YYDKDF (reference sequence). V lost 1 base to trimming and J lost 10 bases, with 8 bases between them. CDR3 protein: CATSRAIQSPLHF. Here the CDR3 DNA reads TGTGCCACCAGCAGAGCTATCCAATCACCCCTCCACTTT.

The chain is built from TRBV7-8 and TRBJ1-5; 12 bases match TRBD1. The CDR3 is made up of 15 amino acids. V lost 5 bases and J lost 9; bases outside the gene matches: 8. Germline assignment: CDR1 SGHVS and CDR2 FQNEAQ. CDR3 protein: CASSPRDRGLRPQHF. The CDR3, as DNA: TGTGCCAGCAGCCCCCGGGACAGGGGGCTTCGGCCCCAGCATTTT.

The rearrangement uses TRBV7-6 and TRBJ2-7, with TRBD2 identical over 13 bases. Germline trimming cut 5 bases from V and 1 base from J; bases unmatched to any gene: 5. Germline lookup yields CDR1 SGHVS and CDR2 FNYEAQ. The CDR3 is 16 residues long. Here the CDR3 reads CASSPRTSGRSYEQYF. The DNA of the CDR3 is TGTGCCAGCAGCCCCCGGACTAGCGGGAGATCCTACGAGCAGTACTTC.

The chain couples TRBV13 to TRBJ2-7, with 7 bases lining up with TRBD1. V dropped 5 bases and J dropped 3; count of bases not matched to a gene: 7. The CDR3 consists of 14 residues. Germline CDR1 PRHDT, CDR2 FYEKMQ (reference sequence). CDR3 DNA: TGTGCCAGCAGCCCCGGACAGGAGAACTACGAGCAGTACTTC. It encodes CASSPGQENYEQYF.

The chain recombines TRBV7-9 with TRBJ2-7; D is ambiguous. The CDR3 runs 11 residues. Trimming cost V 5 bases and J 4 bases, with 6 bases left between them. Per germline, CDR1 SEHNR and CDR2 FQNEAQ (reference sequence). The CDR3 here is CASSNGYEQYF. CDR3 sequence (DNA): TGTGCCAGCAGCAACGGGTACGAGCAGTACTTC.

The chain employs TRBV6-5 and TRBJ1-4; D is perhaps TRBD1 (6 bases). The CDR3 totals 14 residues. V shed 9 bases and J shed 4 bases, with 15 bases lying between them. Germline V gene lookup returns CDR1 MNHEY and CDR2 SVGAGI. CDR3 sequence (DNA): TGTGCCAGTAATCAGGGGAGTTATAATGAAAAACTGTTTTTT. Translating it yields CASNQGSYNEKLFF.

The rearrangement links TRBV27 to TRBJ2-1; no reliable D call. CDR1 and CDR2 (germline): MNHEY, SMNVEV (reference sequence). Trimming took off 2 bases at V and 0 bases at J, with 8 bases between the two ends. The CDR3 consists of 15 residues. CDR3 region: CASSLAFSSYNEQFF. In DNA, the CDR3 is TGTGCCAGCAGTTTAGCTTTCAGCTCCTACAATGAGCAGTTCTTC.

This clone was seen only a few times. V gene TRBV28 combines with J gene TRBJ2-7; 11 nucleotides agree with TRBD2. CDR1 is MDHEN and CDR2 is SYDVKM in the germline V gene. After removal of 4 bases from V and 5 bases from J, the junction contained 4 bases not matched to a gene. The CDR3 contains 14 residues. Here the CDR3 DNA reads TGTGCCAGCAGTTCCACTAGCGGGAGCGACGAGCAGTACTTC. It codes for CASSSTSGSDEQYF.

The chain joins TRBV2 to TRBJ2-7; 11 bases agree with TRBD2. This CDR3 has 15 amino acids. The germline gives CDR1 SNHLY, CDR2 FYNNEI. V lost 2 bases and J lost 6; bases outside the gene matches: 6. CDR3 protein: CASSEPTSGRFEQYF. The CDR3 DNA follows: TGTGCCAGCAGTGAACCCACTAGCGGGAGATTCGAGCAGTACTTC.

The chain has TRBV6-2 or TRBV6-3 and TRBJ2-7; 12 bases are shared with TRBD2. V gave up 6 bases and J gave up 7 bases; unmatched junction bases: 10. CDR1 is MNHEY and CDR2 is SVGEGT in the germline V gene. The CDR3 spans 15 residues. The CDR3 nucleotides read TGTGCCAGCAGACCTTCGGGACTAGCGGGCTGGGAGCAGTACTTC. It is translated as CASRPSGLAGWEQYF.

The gene calls are TRBV4-1 and TRBJ1-3; TRBD1 might be the D (5 bases). Trimming shortened V by 2 bases and J by 0 bases, and 11 bases separated the two germline ends. This CDR3 comprises 16 residues. Germline V gene lookup returns CDR1 MGHRA and CDR2 YSYEKL. The CDR3 DNA sequence: TGCGCCAGCAGCCAAAGGCCAGGGCGCTCTGGAAACACCATATATTTT. It translates to CASSQRPGRSGNTIYF.

This clone was found a few times. The V gene is TRBV27, the J gene TRBJ2-7; 8 bases map to TRBD2. V dropped 3 bases and J dropped 2; count of bases not matched to a gene: 9. Germline-derived CDR1 and CDR2 are MNHEY and SMNVEV (reference sequence). The CDR3 consists of 16 residues. The chain's CDR3 is CASSFGGGRSPYEQYF. The CDR3 coding sequence is TGTGCCAGCAGTTTCGGCGGCGGGAGGTCCCCCTACGAGCAGTACTTC.

In DNA, the CDR3 is TGTGCCAGCAGCTTTCTGGCCCGTAGACAGGGGCTCTCCTACGAGCAGTACTTC. Translating gives CASSFLARRQGLSYEQYF. This chain connects TRBV11-2 to TRBJ2-7; 8 bases map to TRBD1. The CDR3 has 18 residues. J was trimmed by 0 bases and V by 3 bases; bases with no gene match: 13. Germline V lookup: CDR1 SGHAT, CDR2 FQNNGV. The full variable domain, completed using reference TRBV11-2 and TRBJ2-7, is EAGVAQSPRYKIIEKRQSVAFWCNPISGHATLYWYQQILGQGPKLLIQFQNNGVVDDSQLPKDRFSAERLKGVDSTLKIQPAKLEDSAVYLCASSFLARRQGLSYEQYFGPGTRLTVT.

This clone is a singleton in its sample. The rearrangement uses TRBV19 and TRBJ1-2; a possible D gene is TRBD1 (5 bases). The CDR3 contains 13 residues. Trimming stripped 2 bases from V and 8 bases from J, with 12 bases between. From germline, CDR1 is LNHDA and CDR2 SQIVND (reference sequence). CDR3 residues: CASSINRFQGYTF. The CDR3 DNA reads TGTGCCAGTAGTATAAACAGGTTCCAGGGCTACACCTTC.

V gene TRBV29-1 combines with J gene TRBJ2-2; 14 nucleotides match TRBD2. The trim removed 7 bases at V and 3 bases at J, leaving 7 bases unmatched. In germline, CDR1 is SQVTM, CDR2 ANQGSEA. CDR3 size: 16 residues. The CDR3 nucleotides are TGCAGCGGTGGGACTAGCGGGGGCCAGGACACCGGGGAGCTGTTTTTT. Its translation is CSGGTSGGQDTGELFF.

This chain joins TRBV6-6 and TRBJ2-7; 7 bases are shared with TRBD2. This CDR3 is built from 14 residues. The germline CDR1 and CDR2 sequences are MNHNY and SVGAGI (reference sequence). V trimming: 6 bases; J trimming: 6 bases; junction bases outside the gene matches: 11. The CDR3 loop is CASRPAGVSGEQYF. The DNA for the CDR3 is TGTGCCAGCAGACCCGCGGGGGTCTCGGGCGAGCAGTACTTC.

V usage is TRBV4-1 and J usage is TRBJ1-5; tentative D call: TRBD1 (6 bases). There are 16 residues in the CDR3. Germline lookup yields CDR1 MGHRA and CDR2 YSYEKL. The V end was cut by 3 bases, the J end by 3 bases, with 15 bases between. The CDR3: CASSHPPDSVNQPQHF. The CDR3 DNA is TGCGCCAGCAGCCACCCCCCGGACAGTGTCAATCAGCCCCAGCATTTT.

This chain uses TRBV6-5 with TRBJ1-6, with D perhaps matching TRBD1 (6 bases). Germline CDR1 is MNHEY and CDR2 is SVGAGI. The CDR3 sequence is 14 residues long. Trimming left V 6 bases short and J 7 bases short, with 13 bases between. In nucleotides, the CDR3 is TGTGCCAGCAGGGACAGTCCGACAAATTCACCCCTCCACTTT. It is translated as CASRDSPTNSPLHF.

J is TRBJ2-7 and V is TRBV6-5, with D possibly being TRBD2 (6 bases). The CDR3 spans 13 residues. V lost 8 bases, J lost 0 bases, and 11 bases lay in between. CDR1 is MNHEY and CDR2 is SVGAGI in the germline V gene. In DNA form, the CDR3 reads TGTGCCAGCGAAGGAGGGAACTCCTACGAGCAGTACTTC. Its translation: CASEGGNSYEQYF.